This TCR beta chain was obtained from a study of blood T cell repertoires in COVID-19. Study context: Donors in the United States, Italy and Spain gave samples during acute or convalescent COVID-19. T cells, B-cell-depleted T cells, or PBMCs supplied cDNA or gDNA.

In the original processing: Estimation of nucleated cell counts was performed using reference gene primer amplification. Method: immunoSEQ multiplex PCR; TCRdb's copy keeps in-frame clones and lacks some. From that table come the V and J calls and clone size; the DNA was used to work out D and trimming. The sample has around 150,000 clones; over 70% are singletons. From germline, CDR1 is ENHRY and CDR2 SYGVKD. The CDR3 sequence is 12 residues long. The V gene lost 3 bases and the J gene lost 8 bases, with 7 bases spanning the gap. Sequencing was done on a sample of peripheral blood. The gene calls are TRBV10-3 and TRBJ1-4; D not resolved. The source of this sequence is a man in his fifties with active or convalescent COVID-19. The CDR3 DNA reads TGTGCCATCAGTGATATCGGGGAAAAACTGTTTTTT. The encoded protein is CAISDIGEKLFF.